This TCR beta chain was observed in a study of CD8+CD57+ T cells in acquired aplastic anemia. For the study at large: CD4+ cells from healthy donors averaged approximately 9.8 million reads.

Genomic DNA served as template for TCR beta VDJ and CDR3 profiling. TCRdb reprocessed the reads with MiXCR, giving one entry per CDR3 protein. The sample consists of some 200,000 distinct CDR3 sequences, around 63% of them appearing once. The CDR3 loop spans 12 amino acids. Per germline, CDR1 MGHRA and CDR2 YSYEKL. V dropped 6 bases and J dropped 6 bases, with 8 bases sitting between them. The sequencing sample was made of sorted CD4+, CD8+, or CD8+CD57+ T cells (not recorded which) from PBMCs. The chain links TRBV4-1 to TRBJ2-2; no definite D call. This clonotype was sampled from a human donor in good health. The CDR3 loop is CASSGSAGELFF. CDR3 bases: TGCGCCAGCAGTGGAAGCGCCGGGGAGCTGTTTTTT.